The next 7 T cell receptor beta chains were all read from a single sample in a study of identical twins. TCRdb passed the 5' RACE reads through MiXCR, listing each CDR3 protein once. The table lists some 250,000 distinct CDR3 sequences, about 13% of them singletons, with 3.5% to 5% in the top ten. This sample also appeared in a second study, on yellow fever vaccine responses in identical twins.

The specimen sequenced was memory (CD45RO+) T cells sorted from blood. These TCRs come from a young woman in good health.

The rearrangement links TRBV3-1 to TRBJ1-6; 7 nucleotides line up with TRBD1. The CDR3 extends over 12 amino acids. CDR1 and CDR2 from the germline V gene are LGHDT and YNNKEL (reference sequence). Losses at the gene ends were 1 base for V and 15 bases for J; bases not matched to a gene: 3. The CDR3 nucleotides read TGTGCCAGCAGCCAAGGGGACAGTAACCTCCACTTT. Protein sequence: CASSQGDSNLHF.

The J gene is TRBJ2-6, the V gene TRBV20-1; weak D call: TRBD1 (5 bases). Germline loops: CDR1 DFQATT, CDR2 SNEGSKA (reference sequence). The CDR3 consists of 15 residues. Trimming removed 0 bases from V and 2 bases from J, with 8 bases in between. The CDR3 coding sequence is TGCAGTGCTAGAGATAGCAGGGCTGGGGCCAACGTCCTGACTTTC. Its translation: CSARDSRAGANVLTF.

This chain connects TRBV10-3 to TRBJ2-1; the D is unclear. With 10 bases removed from V and 8 bases from J, the gap between germline ends came to 15 bases. This CDR3 is 12 amino acids long. CDR1 and CDR2 (germline): ENHRY, SYGVKD. This CDR3 is CATAGVSDEQFF. DNA for the CDR3: TGTGCCACGGCTGGGGTAAGCGATGAGCAGTTCTTC.

The genes are TRBV6-2 or TRBV6-3 and TRBJ2-7; TRBD2 aligns across 7 bases. Germline loops: CDR1 MNHEY, CDR2 SVGEGT. V lost 7 bases and J lost 0; bases outside the gene matches: 9. CDR3 length: 15 residues. CDR3 sequence reads: CASNERSGASYEQYF. For the CDR3, the DNA is TGTGCCAGCAATGAACGGAGCGGGGCCTCCTACGAGCAGTACTTC.

The chain uses TRBV9 and TRBJ2-7, with 8 bases lining up with TRBD2. Trimming removed 0 bases from V and 2 bases from J; junction bases left unmatched: 4. This CDR3 is 15 amino acids long. Per the germline V gene, CDR1 is SGDLS and CDR2 is YYNGEE. The chain's CDR3 is CASSVDSGITYEQYF. DNA for the CDR3: TGTGCCAGCAGCGTAGATAGCGGGATTACCTACGAGCAGTACTTC.

This clonotype was picked up a small number of times. The chain links TRBV7-2 to TRBJ2-1; no reliable D call. The CDR3 has 14 amino acids. The germline V and J ends were trimmed by 5 bases and 1 base, with 9 bases remaining between them. Per germline, CDR1 SGHTA and CDR2 FQGNSA. The CDR3 loop reads CASSNKGSYNEQFF. CDR3 sequence (DNA): TGTGCCAGCAGCAACAAAGGGTCCTACAATGAGCAGTTCTTC. The full variable domain, completed using reference TRBV7-2 and TRBJ2-1, is GAGVSQSPSNKVTEKGKDVELRCDPISGHTALYWYRQSLGQGLEFLIYFQGNSAPDKSGLPSDRFSAERTGGSVSTLTIQRTQQEDSAVYLCASSNKGSYNEQFFGPGTRLTVL.

This clonotype was detected only a few times. The chain is built from TRBV6-2 or TRBV6-3 and TRBJ2-1, with 9 bases fitting TRBD2. CDR1 and CDR2 from the germline V gene are MNHEY and SVGEGT. V lost 6 bases and J lost 7; bases outside the gene matches: 10. The length of the CDR3 is 15 residues. In DNA form, the CDR3 reads TGTGCCAGCAGCCGACTAGCGGCGGCAAGGAATGAGCAGTTCTTC. Translation gives CASSRLAAARNEQFF.